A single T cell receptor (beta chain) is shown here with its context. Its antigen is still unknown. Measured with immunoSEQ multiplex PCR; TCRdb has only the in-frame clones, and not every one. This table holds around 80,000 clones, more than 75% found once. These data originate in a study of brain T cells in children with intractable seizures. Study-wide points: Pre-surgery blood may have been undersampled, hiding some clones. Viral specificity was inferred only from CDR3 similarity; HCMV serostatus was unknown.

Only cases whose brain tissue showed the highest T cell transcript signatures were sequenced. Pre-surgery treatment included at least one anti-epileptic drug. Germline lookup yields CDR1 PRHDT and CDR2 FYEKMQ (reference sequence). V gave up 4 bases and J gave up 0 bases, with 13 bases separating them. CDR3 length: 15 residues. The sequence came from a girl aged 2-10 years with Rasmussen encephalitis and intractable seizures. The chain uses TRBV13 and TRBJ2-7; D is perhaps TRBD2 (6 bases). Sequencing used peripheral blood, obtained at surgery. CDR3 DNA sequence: TGTGCCAGCAGCTCAATGGACGGGGGCTCCTACGAGCAGTACTTC. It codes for CASSSMDGGSYEQYF. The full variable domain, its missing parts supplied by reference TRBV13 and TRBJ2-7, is AAGVIQSPRHLIKEKRETATLKCYPIPRHDTVYWYQQGPGQDPQFLISFYEKMQSDKGSIPDRFSAQQFSDYHSELNMSSLELGDSALYFCASSSMDGGSYEQYFGPGTRLTVT.